This T cell receptor (beta chain) originates from a study of T-cell memory formation after mild COVID-19. Study-wide results and limits: Confirmation was lacking for SARS-CoV-2 specificity of second-wave clones that peaked on day 37. Later expanders leaned toward CD4+, whereas clones contracting from day 15 to 85 were balanced CD4/CD8.

This CDR3 is 15 amino acids long. Between the trimmed V and J ends, which lost 8 bases and 0 bases, there was a span of 14 bases. About this clonotype itself: No antigen is known for it.

TCRdb ran MiXCR on the 5' RACE reads and lists one entry per CDR3 protein. Among about 390,000 distinct CDR3 sequences listed, about 16% were seen once. The V gene is TRBV12-3 or TRBV12-4, the J gene TRBJ2-1; TRBD2 is a possible D gene (6 bases). The sequence came from a man between 18 and 35 years old who had mild COVID-19 (a few samples of this study predate the infection). Cell type and time point are not known. Sequenced: PBMCs or a T cell subset sorted from them (not recorded which). CDR3 sequence: CASRGSDYSYNEQFF. CDR3 bases: TGTGCCAGCCGAGGATCGGACTACTCCTACAATGAGCAGTTCTTC.